The 24 T cell receptor beta chains below come from one sample, sequenced in a study of patients and donors after allogeneic stem cell transplantation. TCRdb passed the RT-PCR reads through MiXCR, listing each CDR3 protein once. The repertoire holds 20,000 or so distinct CDR3 sequences, with 4.9% as singletons. Specimen: blood, either unsorted or a sorted T cell fraction (not recorded which). The receptor set was obtained from a human donor who was either an allogeneic HSCT recipient or a stem cell or donor lymphocyte infusion donor (not recorded which). It is not recorded whose cells these are; they may come from a transplant donor.

This clonotype was counted a few times. V gene TRBV30 combines with J gene TRBJ2-7; tentative D call: TRBD2 (5 bases). CDR1 and CDR2 from the germline V gene are GTSNPN and SVGIG (reference sequence). Trimming took off 2 bases at V and 1 base at J, with 9 bases between the two ends. This CDR3 is built from 13 residues. CDR3 amino acids: CAWSTGISYEQYF. CDR3 bases: TGTGCCTGGAGTACGGGGATTTCCTACGAGCAGTACTTC.

This clonotype occurred a few times. This chain connects TRBV6-2 or TRBV6-3 to TRBJ2-5; maybe TRBD1 (6 bases). CDR1 is MNHEY, CDR2 SVGEGT, per germline. The CDR3 contains 15 residues. The V and J ends lost 6 bases and 5 bases respectively, with 19 bases between them. CDR3 sequence: CASSQGIGIGETQYF. The CDR3 nucleotides are TGTGCCAGCAGCCAGGGGATAGGGATCGGGGAGACCCAGTACTTC.

The rearrangement links TRBV21-1 to TRBJ2-3; TRBD2 is the table's D call and was not checked against the DNA. TRBV21-1 is reported as a pseudogene. This CDR3 spans 21 amino acids. CDR3 bases: TGTGCCAGCAGCAAACTTCCCGACGTAGCGGGGCAAAGAAATCACACAGATACGCAGTATTTT. Translated: CASSKLPDVAGQRNHTDTQYF.

This clonotype was counted ten times or more. The V gene is TRBV7-3, the J gene TRBJ2-5; either TRBD1 or TRBD2 may supply D (7 bases each). CDR1 is SGHTA, CDR2 FQGTGA, per germline. Trimming cost V 5 bases and J 5 bases, with 15 bases left between them. The CDR3 has 14 residues. The CDR3 DNA sequence: TGTGCCAGCAGCGCTCAGGGGGGGTACGAGACCCAGTACTTC. Its translation is CASSAQGGYETQYF.

Many counts were recorded for this clonotype. The V gene is TRBV5-8, the J gene TRBJ1-5; D possibly corresponds to TRBD1 (5 bases). This CDR3 has 17 amino acids. Germline CDR1 reads SGHTS; CDR2 reads YDEGEE. Trimming took 4 bases from V and 0 from J, leaving 17 bases between them. CDR3 sequence: CASSPGTGPGSNQPQHF. CDR3 nucleotide sequence: TGTGCCAGCAGCCCCGGGACCGGCCCAGGTAGCAATCAGCCCCAGCATTTT.

Relative to its sample, this clonotype is medium-sized. The chain links TRBV25-1 to TRBJ2-7; perhaps TRBD1 as D (6 bases). This CDR3 comprises 12 residues. Germline lookup yields CDR1 MGHDK and CDR2 SYGVNS. V lost 4 bases and J lost 4, with 8 bases in between. CDR3 in DNA: TGTGCCAGCAGTGGCGACAGGTACGAGCAGTACTTC. This sequence encodes CASSGDRYEQYF.

This clonotype appeared many times. The chain combines TRBV27 with TRBJ2-2, with D maybe TRBD2 (5 bases). CDR1 and CDR2 from the germline V gene are MNHEY and SMNVEV (reference sequence). V gave up 6 bases and J gave up 3 bases, with 20 bases separating them. The CDR3 is 17 amino acids. CDR3 residues: CASSPTTPTKDTGELFF. Written as DNA, the CDR3 is TGTGCCAGCAGCCCGACTACGCCAACGAAGGACACCGGGGAGCTGTTTTTT.

This clonotype was observed many times. The chain combines TRBV4-1 with TRBJ2-5; TRBD2 aligns across 12 bases. The CDR3 runs 15 residues. V shed 6 bases, J shed 5 bases, and the junction held 7 bases outside the gene matches. Germline V gene lookup returns CDR1 MGHRA and CDR2 YSYEKL. The CDR3 is CASRTSGRIFETQYF. Here the CDR3 DNA reads TGCGCCAGCAGGACTAGCGGGAGAATTTTTGAGACCCAGTACTTC.

This clonotype was seen ten or more times. The rearrangement links TRBV7-9 to TRBJ2-1, with D tentatively TRBD1 (5 bases). Germline V gene data show CDR1 as SEHNR and CDR2 as FQNEAQ (reference sequence). Trimming removed 1 base from V and 2 bases from J, with 12 bases in between. This CDR3 has 16 amino acids. DNA of the CDR3: TGTGCCAGCAGCTTAGGGCAGGGTCAAACCTACAATGAGCAGTTCTTC. Translation gives CASSLGQGQTYNEQFF.

The chain is built from TRBV5-4 and TRBJ2-4, with D perhaps TRBD1 or TRBD2 (5 bases each). Germline CDR1 is SGHNT and CDR2 is YYREEE (reference sequence). Trimming removed 0 bases from V and 7 bases from J, with 14 bases in between. The CDR3 is made up of 15 amino acids. In DNA, the CDR3 is TGTGCCAGCAGCTTGGCCGGGAAAAAGGGGAACATTCAGTACTTC. This encodes CASSLAGKKGNIQYF.

The V call is TRBV2, the J call TRBJ2-7; 8 bases align to TRBD1. The CDR3 has 13 amino acids. V trimming: 4 bases; J trimming: 5 bases; junction bases outside the gene matches: 4. CDR1 is SNHLY and CDR2 is FYNNEI in the germline V gene. The CDR3 nucleotides are TGTGCCAGCAGTGTGGACAGGGAAGACGAGCAGTACTTC. It specifies CASSVDREDEQYF.

Only a few counts were recorded for this clonotype. The V and J genes are TRBV28 and TRBJ2-7; tentatively, D is TRBD2 (6 bases). This CDR3 region has 16 residues. Germline V CDR1 and CDR2: MDHEN, SYDVKM. Between the trimmed V and J ends, which lost 5 bases and 5 bases, there was a span of 22 bases. The CDR3 DNA reads as TGTGCCAGCAGTCAAGGCGGGGCCCGGTGGACTGACGAGCAGTACTTC. As protein: CASSQGGARWTDEQYF.

The genes are TRBV7-9 and TRBJ2-7; maybe TRBD2 (5 bases). Germline V gene sequence: CDR1 SEHNR, CDR2 FQNEAQ (reference sequence). This CDR3 comprises 12 residues. The V end lost 9 bases, the J end lost 6 bases, and 15 bases lay between the germline ends. The CDR3 DNA sequence: TGTGCCAGTTCATCGGGGTCCAGCGAGCAGTACTTC. Residues: CASSSGSSEQYF.

This clonotype was observed many times. This rearrangement joins TRBV3-1 to TRBJ2-7; 8 nucleotides match TRBD2. This CDR3 has 14 amino acids. V dropped 3 bases and J dropped 5; count of bases not matched to a gene: 6. Germline V CDR1 and CDR2: LGHDT, YNNKEL (reference sequence). The CDR3: CASSHSGSSHEQYF. DNA for the CDR3: TGTGCCAGCAGCCACAGCGGGAGTTCCCACGAGCAGTACTTC.

The V and J genes are TRBV6-1 and TRBJ1-5; 8 bases fit TRBD1. The CDR3 is made up of 14 amino acids. Germline-derived CDR1 and CDR2 are MNHNS and SASEGT. As DNA, the CDR3 is TGTGCTTCCAGAGCCAGGGGGCGCAATCAGCCCCAGCATTTT. Translating gives CASRARGRNQPQHF.

The J gene is TRBJ1-2, the V gene TRBV6-5, with D possibly TRBD1 on 5 matching bases. Per the germline V gene, CDR1 is MNHEY and CDR2 is SVGAGI. This CDR3 contains 13 residues. Between the trimmed V and J ends, which lost 2 bases and 3 bases, there was a span of 7 bases. CDR3 loop: CASSYDSHYGYTF. In DNA, the CDR3 is TGTGCCAGCAGTTACGACAGCCACTATGGCTACACCTTC.

The sample holds many counts of this clonotype. The rearrangement links TRBV7-9 to TRBJ1-5; tentatively, D is TRBD1 (6 bases). The CDR3 contains 13 residues. V was trimmed by 4 bases and J by 5 bases, leaving 9 bases between them. Germline-derived CDR1 and CDR2 are SEHNR and FQNEAQ (reference sequence). The chain's CDR3 is CASSSQGDQPQHF. As DNA, the CDR3 is TGTGCCAGCAGCTCACAGGGAGATCAGCCCCAGCATTTT. The variable domain in full, completed from reference TRBV7-9 and TRBJ1-5, reads DTGVSQNPRHKITKRGQNVTFRCDPISEHNRLYWYRQTLGQGPEFLTYFQNEAQLEKSRLLSDRFSAERPKGSFSTLEIQRTEQGDSAMYLCASSSQGDQPQHFGDGTRLSIL.

This clonotype was seen repeatedly, ten times or more. V gene TRBV29-1 combines with J gene TRBJ2-5; D gene uncertain. The length of the CDR3 is 11 residues. Trimming shortened V by 3 bases and J by 5 bases, and 7 bases separated the two germline ends. Germline CDR1 SQVTM, CDR2 ANQGSEA. CDR3 sequence reads: CSVDRTETQYF. CDR3 DNA sequence: TGCAGCGTTGATCGTACTGAGACCCAGTACTTC.

This clonotype was found many times. In DNA, the CDR3 is TGTGCCAGCAGTTTAGCGGGACAGTACCTCTCGGGGGCCAACGTCCTGACTTTC. Encoded protein: CASSLAGQYLSGANVLTF. This chain links TRBV12-3 or TRBV12-4 with TRBJ2-6; 7 bases align to TRBD1. Unmatched junction bases numbered 9, after V lost 0 bases and J lost 4 bases. The CDR3 has 18 residues.

The chain has TRBV14 and TRBJ2-4; D is perhaps TRBD1 (5 bases). The CDR3 loop spans 19 amino acids. V was cut by 1 base and J by 0 bases, with 19 bases left in between. From germline, CDR1 is SGHDN and CDR2 FVKESK. Here the CDR3 DNA reads TGTGCCAGCAGCCAAGGGGAAGGGGTCGCCAGATTAGCCAAAAACATTCAGTACTTC. Protein sequence: CASSQGEGVARLAKNIQYF.

This clonotype was seen many times. V gene TRBV7-9 combines with J gene TRBJ2-3; D is unresolved. The CDR3 extends over 15 amino acids. The V gene's germline CDR1 is SEHNR and CDR2 FQNEAQ (reference sequence). Trimming stripped 0 bases from V and 0 bases from J, with 7 bases between. As DNA, the CDR3 is TGTGCCAGCAGCTTAGCGACAAGAAGCACAGATACGCAGTATTTT. Translating it yields CASSLATRSTDTQYF.

At least ten counts were recorded for this clonotype. The chain combines TRBV7-2 with TRBJ1-5; D is unclear. CDR1 and CDR2 (germline): SGHTA, FQGNSA. The ends were cut back, 2 bases at V and 4 bases at J, with 9 bases in the middle. The CDR3 extends over 14 amino acids. The CDR3 loop is CASSLQAGNQPQHF. DNA for the CDR3: TGTGCCAGCAGCTTACAGGCAGGAAATCAGCCCCAGCATTTT.

This clonotype was seen many times. This chain connects TRBV28 to TRBJ2-4; D perhaps matches TRBD1 (6 bases). Trimming shortened V by 5 bases and J by 8 bases, and 19 bases separated the two germline ends. Germline V gene data show CDR1 as MDHEN and CDR2 as SYDVKM. There are 15 residues in the CDR3. The CDR3 DNA is TGTGCCAGCAGTGCAGGGGCTTCGGGGAGATACATTCAGTACTTC. Protein sequence: CASSAGASGRYIQYF.

This clonotype has a count of ten or more. This chain uses TRBV10-3 with TRBJ1-3; unclear D gene. CDR1 ENHRY and CDR2 SYGVKD come from the germline V gene. Trimming pared 0 bases from V and 2 bases from J, leaving 8 bases between. This CDR3 region has 15 residues. The CDR3 reads CAISESGFTGNTIYF. DNA of the CDR3: TGTGCCATCAGTGAGTCGGGATTTACTGGAAACACCATATATTTT.